A single sample is the source of the 28 T cell receptor beta chains below, sequenced in a study of control samples from healthy donors and cancer patients. Repertoires were generated with immunoSEQ multiplex PCR, while TCRdb's copy carries only in-frame clones and drops some. In the table there are 15,000 to 20,000 clones, about 85% of which are singletons. The material sequenced was PBMCs. The receptors here all came from a woman in her 70s with lung cancer.

The V call is TRBV30, the J call TRBJ1-2, with 7 nucleotides matching TRBD1. The trim removed 2 bases at V and 5 bases at J, leaving 14 bases unmatched. The CDR3 sequence is 16 residues long. Germline values: CDR1 GTSNPN, CDR2 SVGIG (reference sequence). CDR3 bases: TGTGCCTGGAGTAAGGAGGGGGCGCAGAGAGGTTATGGCTACACCTTC. It specifies CAWSKEGAQRGYGYTF.

The rearrangement joins TRBV28 to TRBJ2-7; 8 nucleotides align to TRBD2. V was pared by 5 bases and J by 5 bases, with 8 bases of the junction left unmatched. Germline loops: CDR1 MDHEN, CDR2 SYDVKM. CDR3 length equals 14 residues. For the CDR3, the DNA is TGTGCCAGCAGTCCACCGGGGACTAGGGACGAGCAGTACTTC. As protein: CASSPPGTRDEQYF. Looking up the rest from reference TRBV28 and TRBJ2-7 gives the full variable domain: DVKVTQSSRYLVKRTGEKVFLECVQDMDHENMFWYRQDPGLGLRLIYFSYDVKMKEKGDIPEGYSVSREKKERFSLILESASTNQTSMYLCASSPPGTRDEQYFGPGTRLTVT.

The chain joins TRBV24-1 to TRBJ2-7; unclear D gene. The CDR3 covers 16 residues. Looked up from germline, CDR1 is KGHDR and CDR2 is SFDVKD. The ends were cut back, 4 bases at V and 2 bases at J, with 17 bases in the middle. In nucleotides, the CDR3 is TGTGCCACCAGTGACCTCTCAGAAGGCGGTACCTACGAGCAGTACTTC. Amino acids: CATSDLSEGGTYEQYF.

This chain uses TRBV19 with TRBJ1-2; the D is unclear. V was clipped by 5 bases and J by 6 bases, with 13 bases between them. This CDR3 region has 13 residues. Germline V gives CDR1 LNHDA, CDR2 SQIVND (reference sequence). The CDR3 DNA sequence: TGTGCCAGTAGTCGGTCGGTTAGAAATGGCTACACCTTC. Protein product: CASSRSVRNGYTF.

The V call is TRBV28, the J call TRBJ2-5; TRBD2 agrees at 11 bases. In germline, CDR1 is MDHEN, CDR2 SYDVKM. The CDR3 is 14 residues long. The J segment lost 3 bases and the V segment lost 5 bases, leaving 2 bases of the junction unmatched. The CDR3 spells CASSGGLAEETQYF. The CDR3 nucleotides read TGTGCCAGCAGTGGGGGACTAGCGGAAGAGACCCAGTACTTC. The full variable domain, with the rest looked up from reference TRBV28 and TRBJ2-5, is DVKVTQSSRYLVKRTGEKVFLECVQDMDHENMFWYRQDPGLGLRLIYFSYDVKMKEKGDIPEGYSVSREKKERFSLILESASTNQTSMYLCASSGGLAEETQYFGPGTRLLVL.

The rearrangement links TRBV7-8 to TRBJ1-2; 7 bases line up with TRBD1. The CDR3 spans 17 residues. Trimming removed 5 bases from V and 4 bases from J; junction bases left unmatched: 16. Germline V gene lookup returns CDR1 SGHVS and CDR2 FQNEAQ. The DNA of the CDR3 is TGTGCCAGCAGCCCAAGAGGGGACAGTCTAACCACCTATGGCTACACCTTC. Amino acid sequence: CASSPRGDSLTTYGYTF.

This chain links TRBV6-5 with TRBJ2-3; TRBD1 or TRBD2 may be the D gene (5 bases each). Germline-derived CDR1 and CDR2 are MNHEY and SVGAGI. Trimming cost V 6 bases and J 3 bases, with 16 bases left between them. The CDR3 has 15 residues. The CDR3 is CASSPGRVETDTQYF. Here the CDR3 DNA reads TGTGCCAGCAGCCCGGGGCGGGTAGAGACAGATACGCAGTATTTT.

The chain couples TRBV28 to TRBJ2-2, with D hard to call. The germline CDR1 and CDR2 sequences are MDHEN and SYDVKM. The CDR3 runs to 9 residues. The CDR3 region has the DNA TGTGGGAACACCGGGGAGCTGTTTTTT. Amino acids: CGNTGELFF.

This clone has just a few counts. The chain recombines TRBV23-1 with TRBJ2-7, with D uncertain. TRBV23-1 is flagged as an ORF with uncertain function. This CDR3 region has 15 residues. V lost 0 bases, J lost 6 bases, and 15 bases lay in between. The DNA of the CDR3 is TGCGCCAGCAGTCAATCGGGGTGGAATTCGGGCGAGCAGTACTTC. It specifies CASSQSGWNSGEQYF.

The V and J genes are TRBV3-1 (or the pseudogene TRBV3-2) and TRBJ2-7; a possible D gene is TRBD2 (6 bases). Germline values: CDR1 LGHDT, CDR2 YNNKEL (reference sequence). V was trimmed by 7 bases and J by 2 bases, leaving 21 bases between them. There are 16 residues in the CDR3. The CDR3: CASTTGKEGRAYEQYF. The CDR3, as DNA: TGTGCCAGCACCACAGGCAAGGAGGGAAGGGCCTACGAGCAGTACTTC.

As to this clone: Other DNA sequences in the sample encode the same CDR3. The chain recombines TRBV4-3 with TRBJ1-4, with 8 bases aligning to TRBD1. CDR1 is LGHNA and CDR2 is YSLEER in the germline V gene. Germline trimming cut 3 bases from V and 7 bases from J; bases unmatched to any gene: 10. The CDR3 contains 16 residues. CDR3 loop: CASSQGDRGGAEKLFF. The CDR3 coding sequence is TGCGCCAGCAGCCAGGGCGACAGGGGTGGAGCTGAAAAACTGTTTTTT.

In its sample, this clone was seen a few times. This chain's CDR3 is CSASRAGGTDTQYF. Written as DNA, the CDR3 is TGCAGTGCTAGTCGAGCGGGAGGCACAGATACGCAGTATTTT. The V gene is TRBV20-1, the J gene TRBJ2-3; 8 nucleotides line up with TRBD2. From germline, CDR1 is DFQATT and CDR2 SNEGSKA (reference sequence). This CDR3 is 14 amino acids long. With 3 bases clipped from V and 1 base from J, the junction kept 3 bases outside the gene matches.

The rearrangement uses TRBV5-5 and TRBJ2-7, with a tentative D call TRBD2 (5 bases). V lost 2 bases and J 1 base, leaving 13 bases between the germline ends. The germline V gene has CDR1 SGHKS and CDR2 YYEKEE (reference sequence). The CDR3 is made up of 15 amino acids. CDR3 nucleotide sequence: TGTGCCAGCAGCTTCCGGGGAGCAGGATCCTACGAGCAGTACTTC. This codes for CASSFRGAGSYEQYF.

The rearrangement uses TRBV27 and TRBJ2-3, with TRBD1 identical over 11 bases. There are 14 residues in the CDR3. Germline assignment: CDR1 MNHEY and CDR2 SMNVEV (reference sequence). V lost 8 bases to trimming and J lost 3 bases; unmatched junction nucleotides: 4. The CDR3 sequence: CASRTGGRTDTQYF. CDR3 sequence (DNA): TGTGCCAGCCGGACAGGGGGCAGAACAGATACGCAGTATTTT.

This chain's CDR3 is CASSLVAGVKETQYF. The CDR3 bases are TGCGCCAGCAGCTTGGTAGCGGGAGTAAAAGAGACCCAGTACTTC. The chain links TRBV5-1 to TRBJ2-5; 9 nucleotides match TRBD2. This CDR3 region has 15 residues. In germline, CDR1 is SGHRS, CDR2 YFSETQ. Trimming removed 0 bases from V and 3 bases from J; junction bases left unmatched: 3.

The gene calls are TRBV5-1 and TRBJ2-1; TRBD2 might be the D (6 bases). CDR3 length: 15 amino acids. Trimming took 0 bases from V and 4 from J, leaving 11 bases between them. In germline, CDR1 is SGHRS, CDR2 YFSETQ. The CDR3 nucleotides are TGCGCCAGCAGCTTGGAGGTAGCGGCATACAATGAGCAGTTCTTC. Residues: CASSLEVAAYNEQFF.

V and J are TRBV5-6 and TRBJ2-7, with 12 nucleotides matching TRBD2. Germline loops: CDR1 SGHDT, CDR2 YYEEEE. The V segment lost 0 bases and the J segment 3 bases; nucleotides outside the gene matches: 4. The CDR3 contains 16 residues. CDR3 protein: CASSLGLAGVGYEQYF. CDR3 bases: TGTGCCAGCAGCTTGGGACTAGCGGGAGTAGGCTACGAGCAGTACTTC. The full variable domain, with the rest looked up from reference TRBV5-6 and TRBJ2-7, is DAGVTQSPTHLIKTRGQQVTLRCSPKSGHDTVSWYQQALGQGPQFIFQYYEEEERQRGNFPDRFSGHQFPNYSSELNVNALLLGDSALYLCASSLGLAGVGYEQYFGPGTRLTVT.

This clone was detected only a few times. The chain's CDR3 is CASSPGQGDSPLHF. CDR3 sequence (DNA): TGTGCCAGCAGTCCGGGACAGGGTGACTCACCCCTCCACTTT. The rearrangement joins TRBV28 to TRBJ1-6; 9 bases fit TRBD1. CDR1 is MDHEN, CDR2 SYDVKM, per germline. The CDR3 covers 14 residues. Trimming cost V 5 bases and J 10 bases; bases outside gene matches: 6.

J is TRBJ2-3 and V is TRBV24-1, with D perhaps given as TRBD1 or TRBD2 (6 bases each). The V end lost 3 bases, the J end lost 2 bases, and 20 bases lay between the germline ends. The CDR3 runs 18 residues. Germline CDR1 reads KGHDR; CDR2 reads SFDVKD. The CDR3 DNA reads TGTGCCACCAGTGATCCATGGGGAGGAGGGGGACCCACAGATACGCAGTATTTT. Translating gives CATSDPWGGGGPTDTQYF.

V gene TRBV11-3 combines with J gene TRBJ1-1; 7 bases line up with TRBD1. V shed 5 bases, J shed 1 base, and the junction held 7 bases outside the gene matches. The CDR3 has 15 amino acids. The germline V gene encodes CDR1 SGHNT and CDR2 YENEEA. The CDR3 loop is CASSLLGTANTEAFF. For the CDR3, the DNA is TGTGCCAGCAGCCTCCTCGGGACAGCGAACACTGAAGCTTTCTTT.

The chain carries TRBV7-9 and TRBJ2-2, with D perhaps matching TRBD2 (6 bases). This CDR3 is built from 14 residues. V was cut by 5 bases and J by 6 bases, with 13 bases left in between. Germline loops: CDR1 SEHNR, CDR2 FQNEAQ (reference sequence). The CDR3 bases are TGTGCCAGCAGCCCGCCCAGGGAGGCCGGGGAGCTGTTTTTT. This codes for CASSPPREAGELFF.

V and J are TRBV5-1 and TRBJ1-1, with a weak D call TRBD1 (5 bases). Germline V gene sequence: CDR1 SGHRS, CDR2 YFSETQ. Trimming removed 3 bases at V and 1 base at J, with 10 bases between. This CDR3 has 14 amino acids. CDR3 nucleotides: TGCGCCAGCAGCTGGGGGGTGGAGAACACTGAAGCTTTCTTT. Amino acid sequence: CASSWGVENTEAFF.

The chain carries TRBV7-9 and TRBJ1-1; 7 bases line up with TRBD1. The V segment lost 1 base and the J segment 1 base; nucleotides outside the gene matches: 15. This CDR3 is built from 19 residues. Germline V CDR1 and CDR2: SEHNR, FQNEAQ (reference sequence). In DNA form, the CDR3 reads TGTGCCAGCAGCTTAGAGCTTACCGGACAGGTCGGGGGGAACACTGAAGCTTTCTTT. The encoded protein is CASSLELTGQVGGNTEAFF.

The chain carries TRBV11-3 and TRBJ2-1, with TRBD1 identical over 9 bases. Germline V gene lookup returns CDR1 SGHNT and CDR2 YENEEA. Losses at the gene ends were 5 bases for V and 15 bases for J; bases not matched to a gene: 8. The CDR3 has 12 residues. The CDR3 is CASSTTGTGLFF. Here the CDR3 DNA reads TGTGCCAGCAGCACCACCGGGACAGGGTTGTTCTTC.

The genes are TRBV3-1 (or the pseudogene TRBV3-2) and TRBJ2-2; 9 nucleotides line up with TRBD2. Looked up from germline, CDR1 is LGHDT and CDR2 is YNNKEL (reference sequence). The length of the CDR3 is 21 residues. Trimming took 1 base from V and 5 from J; bases not matched to a gene: 20. CDR3 amino acids: CASSQVASKLWSSGETGELFF. The CDR3 DNA follows: TGTGCCAGCAGCCAAGTGGCCTCCAAACTCTGGTCTAGCGGGGAAACCGGGGAGCTGTTTTTT.

The genes are TRBV7-2 and TRBJ2-1; 8 bases align to TRBD2. The CDR3 consists of 18 residues. Germline V gene data show CDR1 as SGHTA and CDR2 as FQGNSA. Trimming removed 3 bases from V and 4 bases from J; junction bases left unmatched: 14. The CDR3 DNA is TGTGCCAGCAGCTTCCCGAGGCAAGCGGGAGAGACATACAATGAGCAGTTCTTC. This encodes CASSFPRQAGETYNEQFF.

The V call is TRBV28, the J call TRBJ1-2, with D unclear. V was shortened by 6 bases and J by 6 bases, with 17 bases between the two germline ends. Germline loops: CDR1 MDHEN, CDR2 SYDVKM. This CDR3 region has 14 residues. The DNA of the CDR3 is TGTGCCAGCAGGTCGTCGGACCCGGTAGATGGCTACACCTTC. Its protein is CASRSSDPVDGYTF.

This chain connects TRBV25-1 to TRBJ1-6, with no clear D. The V end was cut by 3 bases, the J end by 7 bases, with 10 bases between. This CDR3 has 14 amino acids. Germline assignment: CDR1 MGHDK and CDR2 SYGVNS. The CDR3 spells CASSDPWGNSPLHF. CDR3 DNA: TGTGCCAGCAGTGATCCATGGGGAAATTCACCCCTCCACTTT.